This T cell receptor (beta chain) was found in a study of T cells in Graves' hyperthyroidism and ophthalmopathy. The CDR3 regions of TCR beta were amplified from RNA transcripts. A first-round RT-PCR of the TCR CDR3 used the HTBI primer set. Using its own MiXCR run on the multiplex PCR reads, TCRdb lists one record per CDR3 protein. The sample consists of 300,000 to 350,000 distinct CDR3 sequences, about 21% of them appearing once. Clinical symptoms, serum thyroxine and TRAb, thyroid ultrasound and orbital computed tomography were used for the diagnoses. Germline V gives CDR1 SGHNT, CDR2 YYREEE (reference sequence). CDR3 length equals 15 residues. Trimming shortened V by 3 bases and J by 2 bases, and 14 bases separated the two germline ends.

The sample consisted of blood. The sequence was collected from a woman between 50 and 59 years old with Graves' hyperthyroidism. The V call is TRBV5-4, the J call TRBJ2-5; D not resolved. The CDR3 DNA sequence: TGTGCCAGCAGCTCCCCCGACTGGGAACAAGAGACCCAGTACTTC. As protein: CASSSPDWEQETQYF.